This T cell receptor beta chain was identified during a study of T cells in Graves' hyperthyroidism and ophthalmopathy. Findings of the study overall: The model foresaw ophthalmopathy a median approximately 6.3 months prior to onset.

Amplification yielded TCR beta CDR3 regions, with RNA transcripts as the source. When the TCR CDR3 underwent first-round RT-PCR, the HTBI primer set was used. TCRdb reprocessed the multiplex PCR reads via MiXCR and lists one record per CDR3 protein. The table shows 350,000 or so distinct CDR3 sequences, with roughly 18% occurring only once. Diagnoses were established using clinical symptoms, serum thyroxine and TRAb, thyroid ultrasound and orbital computed tomography. At least ten counts were recorded for this clonotype. The antigen remains undetermined. Trimming cost V 3 bases and J 6 bases, with 12 bases left between them. The CDR3 covers 14 residues.

The genes are TRBV12-3 or TRBV12-4 and TRBJ1-5; D remains unclear. This sequence originates from a woman in her forties with Graves' ophthalmopathy. The sequenced sample consisted of blood. CDR3 sequence: CASSFSGVGQPQHF. CDR3 bases: TGTGCCAGCAGTTTTTCTGGGGTTGGTCAGCCCCAGCATTTT.